This T cell receptor (beta chain) was profiled in a study of identical twins. Findings and caveats of the study: Models underpredicted monozygotic twin sharing of out-of-frame TCR alpha. Twin pairs' shared out-of-frame alpha sequences were enriched in low generation probability.

Germline loops: CDR1 KGHDR, CDR2 SFDVKD. CDR3 length: 17 residues. The V segment lost 3 bases and the J segment 1 base; nucleotides outside the gene matches: 7. This clonotype was seen ten or more times. Its antigen is unknown. A universal primer site was added by template switching, and unique molecular identifiers were carried by the cDNA. Each CDR3 protein is one row after TCRdb ran MiXCR on the 5' RACE reads. The repertoire holds some 630,000 distinct CDR3 sequences, with under 8.5% as singletons. Healthy Caucasians, and only they, were the donors. In addition, the sample was reused for a study of yellow fever vaccine responses in identical twins.

Source material: PBMCs. The TCR originated in a woman aged 18-35 years in good health. The chain is built from TRBV24-1 and TRBJ2-4; 8 bases agree with TRBD1. The CDR3 nucleotides are TGTGCCACCAGTGATCACCCGACAGGGGACGCCAAAAACATTCAGTACTTC. As protein: CATSDHPTGDAKNIQYF.